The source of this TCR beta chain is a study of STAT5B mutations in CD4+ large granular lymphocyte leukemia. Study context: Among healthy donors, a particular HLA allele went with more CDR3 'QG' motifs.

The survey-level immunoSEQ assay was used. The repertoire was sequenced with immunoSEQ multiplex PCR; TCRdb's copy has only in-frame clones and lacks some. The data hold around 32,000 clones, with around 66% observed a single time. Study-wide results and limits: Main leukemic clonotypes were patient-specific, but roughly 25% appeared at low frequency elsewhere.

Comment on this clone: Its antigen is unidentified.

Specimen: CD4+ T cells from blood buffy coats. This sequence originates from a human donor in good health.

This chain's CDR3 is CAWTQGRSTDTQYF. CDR3 DNA: TGTGCCTGGACCCAAGGCAGAAGCACAGATACGCAGTATTTT. The chain carries TRBV30 and TRBJ2-3; D not resolved. Germline CDR1 is GTSNPN and CDR2 is SVGIG (reference sequence). The CDR3 covers 14 residues. With 4 bases removed from V and 0 bases from J, the gap between germline ends came to 11 bases.